This T cell receptor (beta chain) was identified during a study of T cells after yellow fever vaccination. Trimming cost V 6 bases and J 4 bases, with 13 bases left between them. This CDR3 is 14 amino acids long. The germline CDR1 and CDR2 sequences are MNHNS and SASEGT. In making TCR cDNA, 5'RACE template switching added a universal primer site and UMIs to it. A single record per CDR3 protein comes from TCRdb applying MiXCR to the 5' RACE reads. The sample shows about 340,000 distinct CDR3 sequences, 8.7% of them seen only once. The chain couples TRBV6-1 to TRBJ1-5; the D is unclear. The sequence came from a man aged 18 to 30 who received the YFV17D yellow fever vaccine. This sample comprised PBMCs, obtained on the day of the first yellow fever vaccination. CDR3 nucleotide sequence: TGTGCCAGCAGCCCTCTATCTGCTAATCAGCCCCAGCATTTT. It encodes CASSPLSANQPQHF.